This T cell receptor (beta chain) was recorded in a study of T-cell reconstitution after alpha-beta-depleted transplantation in children (dated by TCRdb to the mid-2010s). In terms of the full investigation: T-cell immune reconstitution after TCRalphabeta/CD19-depleted allogeneic hematopoietic cell transplantation in children was quantitatively tracked in the study by means of TCR repertoire profiling.

This specimen's treatment or condition label, per the study, means: allogeneic hematopoietic cell transplantation with graft depleted of TCRalphabeta T cells and CD19 B cells. Transplant recipients were children who received TCRalphabeta/CD19-depleted allogeneic hematopoietic cell grafts. This clonotype was seen many times. Its antigen is unknown. No base quality values were provided; no much bigger clone lies one nucleotide off. Receptors were amplified or captured by PCR. This sample was sequenced with an Illumina HiSeq 2500. To normalize quantification of the TCRbeta repertoire, the TCR libraries were built with molecular barcoding that relied on unique molecular identifiers. TCRdb trimmed public reads at Q25 via fastp, called clones via MiXCR and kept in-frame beta chains. Every CDR3 protein is listed once, alongside the most common genes and DNA of its rows. This sample holds 490,000 or so distinct CDR3 sequences; roughly a tenth were observed only once. The ten largest clones capture approximately 2% of the sample.

The CDR3 starts with the cysteine, ends with the phenylalanine, and has 14 residues. The only DNA kept is the CDR3, 42 bases in frame from the first base. CDR1 and CDR2, looked up from the germline V gene (reference sequence), are DFQATT and SNEGSKA. From V the trimming removes 0 bases and from J it removes 5 bases, while the gene matches leave 5 bases of the junction unaccounted for. The paper as a whole reports these results and caveats: Over subsequent months, a decline in hyperexpanded clone frequencies was noted, and after one year, T-cell counts and TCRbeta diversity were mostly ascribed to newly produced T cells. The apparently early recovery of alphabetaT-cell counts about two months after transplant reportedly depended on only several hundred rapidly expanded clones that came from non-depleted graft cells. In some patients, the high TCRbeta diversity seen at day 60 was put down to recipient T cells and intrathymic progenitors that had survived conditioning.

This TCR came from a child aged 2 to 15 with inherited bone marrow failure, due to receive a stem cell transplant. This sample comprised PBMCs, obtained before TCRalphabeta/CD19-depleted stem cell transplant. The sequence links TRBV20-1 to TRBJ1-2; 8 middle bases align to TRBD1. The CDR3 reads CSAREAGGDYGYTF. The nucleotide sequence is given as TGCAGTGCTAGAGAGGCAGGGGGCGATTATGGCTACACCTTC.